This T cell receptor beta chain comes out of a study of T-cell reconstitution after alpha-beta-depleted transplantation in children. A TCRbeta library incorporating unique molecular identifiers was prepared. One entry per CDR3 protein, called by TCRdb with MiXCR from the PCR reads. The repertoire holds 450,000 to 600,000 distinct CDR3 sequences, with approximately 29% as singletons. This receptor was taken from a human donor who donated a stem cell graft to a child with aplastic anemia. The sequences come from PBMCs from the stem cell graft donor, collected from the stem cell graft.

DNA of the CDR3: TGTGCCAGCGGCCCAAGGGACAGACCTAACCATAACTATGGCTACACCTTC. This sequence encodes CASGPRDRPNHNYGYTF. This chain links TRBV6-2 or TRBV6-3 with TRBJ1-2; TRBD1 matches 7 bases. CDR1 is MNHEY and CDR2 is SVGEGT in the germline V gene. Germline trimming cut 8 bases from V and 1 base from J; bases unmatched to any gene: 16. The CDR3 consists of 17 residues.